This T cell receptor beta chain was recovered during a study of spatial heterogeneity in lung cancer. This CDR3 has 15 amino acids. The V gene lost 0 bases and the J gene lost 6 bases, with 11 bases spanning the gap. Germline CDR1 reads LGHDT; CDR2 reads YNNKEL (reference sequence). The table lists this clonotype with many counts. Its antigen is not identified. This beta chain turned up in a library designed for alpha chains; as an off-target read, its abundance says little. Each CDR3 protein is one row after TCRdb ran MiXCR on the 5' RACE reads. There are 18,000 or so distinct CDR3 sequences in the sample; 5.8% occur only once, and around a tenth lies in the top ten. Regarding the study as a whole: Counts of expanded intratumoral alpha and beta TCRs tracked tumor mutation counts.

Stated time point: sample taken at primary tumor resection. The sample in question was lung tumor tissue, obtained at surgery. This sequence joins TRBV3-1 and TRBJ2-2, with no clear D. The receptor was isolated from a female donor with early-stage non-small cell lung cancer. CDR3 nucleotides: TGTGCCAGCAGCCAAGATCCGGGTGCCGCCGGGGAGCTGTTTTTT. It yields the protein CASSQDPGAAGELFF.